The 2 T cell receptor beta chains below come from one sample, sequenced in a study of CD8+CD57+ T cells in acquired aplastic anemia. The sequenced patients had an expansion of CD8+CD57+ cells seen by flow cytometry. CDR3 and TCR beta VDJ profiling relied on a genomic DNA template. TCRdb re-called the reads through MiXCR, storing one row per CDR3 protein. The repertoire has 270,000 or so distinct CDR3 sequences, 82% of them found once; the top ten carry 35% to 50%. The sequenced material came from sorted CD4+, CD8+, or CD8+CD57+ T cells (not recorded which) from PBMCs. The receptors shown here come from a human donor with aplastic anemia.

The CDR3 nucleotides are TGTGCCAGCAGCTCCTCACGCACTTGGGGGGAGACCCCCTACTTC. Protein: CASSSSRTWGETPYF. The chain employs TRBV7-8 and TRBJ2-5, with TRBD2 as a possible D gene (6 bases). Germline CDR1 reads SGHVS; CDR2 reads FQNEAQ. Trimming removed 4 bases from V and 14 bases from J, with 26 bases in between. CDR3 length: 15 residues.

The V call is TRBV24-1, the J call TRBJ1-3; no clear D gene. The germline V gene encodes CDR1 KGHDR and CDR2 SFDVKD. V shed 5 bases and J shed 0 bases, with 13 bases lying between them. The CDR3 runs 16 residues. The CDR3 DNA reads as TGTGCCACCAGTGGGCAGGAAAAATACTCTGGAAACACCATATATTTT. This encodes CATSGQEKYSGNTIYF.